This TCR beta chain comes out of a study of blood T cells in healthy people across ages. Trimming at V came to 0 bases and at J to 7 bases, leaving 12 bases not matched to a gene. The CDR3 contains 18 residues. From germline, CDR1 is MNHEY and CDR2 SVGEGT. PCR was performed a second time for about 6 to 12 cycles using a sample-barcoded 5' primer and a J-beta primer mix. TCRdb used MiXCR to reprocess the 5' RACE reads, holding one entry per CDR3 protein. The data show about 800,000 distinct CDR3 sequences, with about 25% seen just once and more than 3% held by the top ten. These data also formed part of another study, on T cells of mothers and their children.

Sample: blood. The clonotype comes from a boy younger than 18 in good health. The chain uses TRBV6-2 or TRBV6-3 and TRBJ2-2; 9 bases align to TRBD2. CDR3 bases: TGTGCCAGCAGTTACTCGATTGCCCTAGCGGGGTCTCACGGGGAGCTGTTTTTT. It specifies CASSYSIALAGSHGELFF.